The present TCR beta chain was sequenced within a study of blood T cell repertoires in COVID-19. Background on the study: PBMCs, B-cell-depleted T cells, or T cells were the source of the cDNA or gDNA that made up the material.

Measured with immunoSEQ multiplex PCR; TCRdb has only the in-frame clones, and not every one. This sample has approximately 74,000 clones, with roughly 81% found just once. There are 13 residues in the CDR3. V gave up 2 bases and J gave up 6 bases, with 8 bases separating them. From germline, CDR1 is SNHLY and CDR2 FYNNEI. The chain combines TRBV2 with TRBJ1-5, with D possibly TRBD1 on 5 matching bases. Sequencing was done on a sample of peripheral blood. The receptor was derived from a man aged 65 to 85 with acute or convalescent COVID-19. The CDR3 loop reads CASSEQGGQPQHF. The CDR3 coding sequence is TGTGCCAGCAGTGAACAGGGAGGTCAGCCCCAGCATTTT.